Listed here are 21 T cell receptor beta chains from one sample, sequenced in a study of control samples from healthy donors and cancer patients. The data were produced by immunoSEQ multiplex PCR, yet TCRdb's version contains in-frame clones alone and is incomplete. The sample records about 120,000 clones, over 90% being singletons. The material sequenced was blood. These receptors came from a man aged 25 to 40 in good health.

The rearrangement uses TRBV7-2 and TRBJ1-4; no reliable D call. With 4 bases removed from V and 4 bases from J, the gap between germline ends came to 13 bases. CDR1 is SGHTA and CDR2 is FQGNSA in the germline V gene. The CDR3 sequence is 15 residues long. The CDR3 sequence is CASSSPTDLNEKLFF. The CDR3 region has the DNA TGTGCCAGCAGCTCCCCGACGGACCTTAATGAAAAACTGTTTTTT.

This clone was recorded a few times. The J gene is TRBJ1-2, the V gene TRBV7-8; possibly TRBD1 for D (6 bases). Germline CDR1 reads SGHVS; CDR2 reads FQNEAQ. CDR3 length: 15 amino acids. The germline V and J ends were trimmed by 1 base and 1 base, with 10 bases remaining between them. CDR3 residues: CASSLGTVINYGYTF. The CDR3, as DNA: TGTGCCAGCAGCTTAGGGACAGTGATTAACTATGGCTACACCTTC. The variable domain in full, with the rest retrieved from reference TRBV7-8 and TRBJ1-2, is GAGVSQSPRYKVAKRGQDVALRCDPISGHVSLFWYQQALGQGPEFLTYFQNEAQLDKSGLPSDRFFAERPEGSVSTLKIQRTQQEDSAVYLCASSLGTVINYGYTFGSGTRLTVV.

The chain uses TRBV20-1 and TRBJ2-7; 8 bases are a match to TRBD2. CDR1 is DFQATT and CDR2 is SNEGSKA in the germline V gene (reference sequence). After removal of 3 bases from V and 1 base from J, the junction contained 5 bases not matched to a gene. The CDR3 has 14 residues. CDR3 sequence (DNA): TGCAGTGCTAGTGTACGGGGGGGATCCTACGAGCAGTACTTC. Protein sequence: CSASVRGGSYEQYF.

The chain combines TRBV6-2 or TRBV6-3 with TRBJ2-1; D call uncertain. Germline CDR1 MNHEY, CDR2 SVGEGT. The CDR3 has 14 residues. V dropped 6 bases and J dropped 6 bases, with 15 bases sitting between them. The CDR3 here is CASSTAPGPNEQFF. The CDR3 DNA reads TGTGCCAGCAGCACCGCGCCGGGCCCCAATGAGCAGTTCTTC.

The chain is built from TRBV6-5 and TRBJ2-3; 9 positions match TRBD2. V lost 4 bases, J lost 9 bases, and 11 bases stayed unmatched. Germline V lookup: CDR1 MNHEY, CDR2 SVGAGI. The CDR3 consists of 15 residues. CDR3 loop: CASSSSGGPQITQYF. The CDR3 region has the DNA TGTGCCAGCAGTTCCAGCGGGGGGCCACAGATAACGCAGTATTTT.

The chain employs TRBV7-8 and TRBJ2-7; D is unclear. Germline CDR1 is SGHVS and CDR2 is FQNEAQ. The V end was cut by 1 base, the J end by 3 bases, with 7 bases between. The CDR3 has 13 amino acids. CDR3: CASSLDIGYEQYF. The DNA of the CDR3 is TGTGCCAGCAGCTTAGACATCGGCTACGAGCAGTACTTC.

This chain connects TRBV7-2 to TRBJ2-2; D unclear. V lost 2 bases, J lost 0 bases, and 16 bases lay in between. Germline-derived CDR1 and CDR2 are SGHTA and FQGNSA. The CDR3 runs to 18 residues. CDR3: CASSLPQTRHPNTGELFF. CDR3 bases: TGTGCCAGCAGCTTACCCCAGACTCGACACCCGAACACCGGGGAGCTGTTTTTT. Supplemented by reference TRBV7-2 and TRBJ2-2, the full variable domain reads GAGVSQSPSNKVTEKGKDVELRCDPISGHTALYWYRQSLGQGLEFLIYFQGNSAPDKSGLPSDRFSAERTGGSVSTLTIQRTQQEDSAVYLCASSLPQTRHPNTGELFFGEGSRLTVL.

The J gene is TRBJ1-2, the V gene TRBV29-1; D perhaps matches TRBD1 (5 bases). The CDR3 runs to 11 residues. With 3 bases removed from V and 8 bases from J, the gap between germline ends came to 10 bases. Germline loops: CDR1 SQVTM, CDR2 ANQGSEA. Here the CDR3 reads CSVDRGRGYTF. The CDR3 coding sequence is TGCAGCGTTGATCGGGGGAGGGGCTACACCTTC.

This sequence joins TRBV7-3 and TRBJ2-1, with D unclear. This CDR3 is 13 amino acids long. The V gene lost 0 bases and the J gene lost 7 bases, with 7 bases spanning the gap. The germline CDR1 and CDR2 sequences are SGHTA and FQGTGA. CDR3 residues: CASSLTVSNEQFF. DNA for the CDR3: TGTGCCAGCAGCTTAACGGTCTCTAATGAGCAGTTCTTC.

The chain recombines TRBV19 with TRBJ2-5; TRBD1 matches at 11 bases. The CDR3 sequence is 16 residues long. CDR1 LNHDA and CDR2 SQIVND come from the germline V gene (reference sequence). With 8 bases clipped from V and 4 bases from J, the junction kept 12 bases outside the gene matches. In DNA, the CDR3 is TGTGCCAGTTCCCCAACCGGGACAGGGGGAGGAGAGACCCAGTACTTC. As protein: CASSPTGTGGGETQYF. Full variable domain (rest looked up from reference TRBV19 and TRBJ2-5): DGGITQSPKYLFRKEGQNVTLSCEQNLNHDAMYWYRQDPGQGLRLIYYSQIVNDFQKGDIAEGYSVSREKKESFPLTVTSAQKNPTAFYLCASSPTGTGGGETQYFGPGTRLLVL.

V usage is TRBV6-4 and J usage is TRBJ2-1; D is ambiguous. The CDR3 is 12 residues long. The V end was cut by 8 bases, the J end by 10 bases, with 15 bases between. Per the germline V gene, CDR1 is MRHNA and CDR2 is SNTAGT. Written as DNA, the CDR3 is TGTGCCAGCCTAGACCAACGCGGAGAGCAGTTCTTC. Its protein is CASLDQRGEQFF.

The V and J genes are TRBV7-9 and TRBJ1-2; weak D call: TRBD1 (5 bases). CDR3 length equals 14 residues. Germline V CDR1 and CDR2: SEHNR, FQNEAQ (reference sequence). Trimming removed 4 bases at V and 2 bases at J, with 11 bases between. CDR3 region: CASSSQDLNYGYTF. The CDR3 DNA reads as TGTGCCAGCAGCTCACAGGATTTGAACTATGGCTACACCTTC.

The CDR3 bases are TGCGCCAGCAGTCAATGGGAGAATTCACCCCTCCACTTT. Protein product: CASSQWENSPLHF. V usage is TRBV23-1 and J usage is TRBJ1-6; D is undetermined. TRBV23-1 is treated as an ORF (open reading frame) with a function not yet certain. V lost 1 base to trimming and J lost 7 bases, with 5 bases between them. The CDR3 contains 13 residues.

The genes are TRBV24-1 and TRBJ2-3; D is unclear. The CDR3 has 15 amino acids. Germline CDR1 and CDR2: KGHDR and SFDVKD. Trimming took off 3 bases at V and 2 bases at J, with 11 bases between the two ends. In nucleotides, the CDR3 is TGTGCCACCAGTGATGAGCGAAAGATCACAGATACGCAGTATTTT. Translation gives CATSDERKITDTQYF.

The chain joins TRBV6-6 to TRBJ1-1; D ambiguous. Trimming removed 8 bases from V and 3 bases from J, with 22 bases in between. Germline CDR1 reads MNHNY; CDR2 reads SVGAGI (reference sequence). This CDR3 comprises 16 residues. Here the CDR3 DNA reads TGTGCCAGCTGCGGTGTAGTCCCGCAACTTTACACTGAAGCTTTCTTT. This codes for CASCGVVPQLYTEAFF.

V is TRBV27 and J is TRBJ2-2; D not certain. With 5 bases removed from V and 8 bases from J, the gap between germline ends came to 9 bases. The CDR3 loop spans 12 amino acids. In germline, CDR1 is MNHEY, CDR2 SMNVEV (reference sequence). CDR3 loop: CASSPSMGELFF. CDR3 DNA: TGTGCCAGCAGTCCTTCCATGGGGGAGCTGTTTTTT.

The chain carries TRBV5-1 and TRBJ1-4, with 7 bases aligning to TRBD1. The CDR3 length is 15 residues. Per germline, CDR1 SGHRS and CDR2 YFSETQ. Trimming removed 4 bases from V and 7 bases from J; junction bases left unmatched: 10. The CDR3 DNA reads TGCGCCAGCAGCCCCGGACAGGTTCGAGGTGAAAAACTGTTTTTT. Residues: CASSPGQVRGEKLFF.

The CDR3 DNA reads as TGTGCCAGCAGTTCCCAGTTTAGAAGGGCTGGGGGTTTAGAAGAGACCCAGTACTTC. Translating it yields CASSSQFRRAGGLEETQYF. The V gene is TRBV28, the J gene TRBJ2-5, with D perhaps TRBD1 or TRBD2 (5 bases each). This CDR3 spans 19 amino acids. Germline V CDR1 and CDR2: MDHEN, SYDVKM. V was trimmed by 4 bases and J by 3 bases, leaving 27 bases between them.

V gene TRBV3-1 (or the pseudogene TRBV3-2) combines with J gene TRBJ2-2, with TRBD1 identical over 8 bases. Germline CDR1 and CDR2: LGHDT and YNNKEL (reference sequence). V lost 2 bases to trimming and J lost 4 bases; unmatched junction nucleotides: 15. The CDR3 runs 19 residues. DNA of the CDR3: TGTGCCAGCAGCCAACTACGGGACAGGTCGAGAACGAGCACCGGGGAGCTGTTTTTT. This translates into CASSQLRDRSRTSTGELFF.

V and J are TRBV25-1 and TRBJ2-7; D unresolved. Germline CDR1 reads MGHDK; CDR2 reads SYGVNS. The CDR3 length is 15 residues. Trimming removed 0 bases at V and 3 bases at J, with 12 bases between. The DNA of the CDR3 is TGTGCCAGCAGTGAATATAAGGGTCTAAGCTACGAGCAGTACTTC. Amino acids: CASSEYKGLSYEQYF.

V is TRBV9 and J is TRBJ1-2, with 8 nucleotides matching TRBD1. V trimming: 5 bases; J trimming: 6 bases; junction bases outside the gene matches: 3. This CDR3 comprises 12 residues. Germline assignment: CDR1 SGDLS and CDR2 YYNGEE. CDR3 loop: CASRDRAHGYTF. Here the CDR3 DNA reads TGTGCCAGCAGGGACAGGGCGCATGGCTACACCTTC.